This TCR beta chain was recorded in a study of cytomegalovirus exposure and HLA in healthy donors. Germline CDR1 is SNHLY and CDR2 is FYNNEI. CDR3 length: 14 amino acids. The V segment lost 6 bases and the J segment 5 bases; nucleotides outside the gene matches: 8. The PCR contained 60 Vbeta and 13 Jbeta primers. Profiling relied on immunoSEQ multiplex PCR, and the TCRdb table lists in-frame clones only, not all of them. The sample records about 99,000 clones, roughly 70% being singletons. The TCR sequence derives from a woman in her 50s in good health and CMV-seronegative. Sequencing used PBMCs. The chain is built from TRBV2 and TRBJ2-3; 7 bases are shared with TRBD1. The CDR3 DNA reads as TGTGCCAGCAGCCGACAGGGAGATGGAGATACGCAGTATTTT. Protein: CASSRQGDGDTQYF.